These 18 T cell receptor beta chains originate from one sample sequenced in a study of cytomegalovirus exposure and HLA in healthy donors. Primers: 60 Vbeta forward and 13 Jbeta reverse. Sequencing was performed with immunoSEQ multiplex PCR; in TCRdb, only in-frame clones are kept and a portion is missing. The table records fewer than 250,000 clones, over 60% of them present only once. Input material: PBMCs. The receptors come from a male donor in good health and CMV-seronegative.

The chain carries TRBV5-1 and TRBJ2-7, with D possibly TRBD1 on 6 matching bases. Germline V lookup: CDR1 SGHRS, CDR2 YFSETQ. The CDR3 loop spans 15 amino acids. V gave up 2 bases and J gave up 3 bases, with 15 bases separating them. This chain's CDR3 is CASSLQGDGYYEQYF. In nucleotides, the CDR3 is TGCGCCAGCAGCTTACAGGGAGATGGCTACTACGAGCAGTACTTC.

V and J are TRBV7-9 and TRBJ2-7; D is ambiguous. Trimming removed 0 bases at V and 3 bases at J, with 12 bases between. Looked up from germline, CDR1 is SEHNR and CDR2 is FQNEAQ (reference sequence). CDR3 length equals 15 residues. CDR3 sequence (DNA): TGTGCCAGCAGCTTAGCGCAAAACGGTGACTACGAGCAGTACTTC. It specifies CASSLAQNGDYEQYF.

The chain combines TRBV7-9 with TRBJ1-6, with D possibly being TRBD1 (5 bases). This CDR3 region has 16 residues. Per germline, CDR1 SEHNR and CDR2 FQNEAQ (reference sequence). Between the trimmed V and J ends, which lost 2 bases and 12 bases, there was a span of 20 bases. The CDR3 spells CASSLPRAGPGEPLHF. DNA for the CDR3: TGTGCCAGCAGCTTACCTAGGGCAGGGCCGGGTGAACCCCTCCACTTT.

The chain has TRBV19 and TRBJ1-6; TRBD1 matches 7 bases. The CDR3 totals 16 residues. Germline assignment: CDR1 LNHDA and CDR2 SQIVND (reference sequence). V dropped 3 bases and J dropped 10; count of bases not matched to a gene: 12. The CDR3 sequence: CASSIWQGDILSPLHF. The CDR3 DNA follows: TGTGCCAGTAGTATCTGGCAGGGGGATATATTGTCACCCCTCCACTTT. Looking up the rest from reference TRBV19 and TRBJ1-6 gives the full variable domain: DGGITQSPKYLFRKEGQNVTLSCEQNLNHDAMYWYRQDPGQGLRLIYYSQIVNDFQKGDIAEGYSVSREKKESFPLTVTSAQKNPTAFYLCASSIWQGDILSPLHFGNGTRLTVT.

The chain combines TRBV5-4 with TRBJ2-3; 12 bases are shared with TRBD2. The CDR3 runs to 18 residues. V was pared by 4 bases and J by 1 base, with 10 bases of the junction left unmatched. Germline CDR1 reads SGHNT; CDR2 reads YYREEE (reference sequence). The CDR3 bases are TGTGCCAGCAGCAAAGGACTAGCGGGAAACTCGGGCACAGATACGCAGTATTTT. As protein: CASSKGLAGNSGTDTQYF.

The chain uses TRBV9 and TRBJ1-1; 7 nucleotides line up with TRBD1. Germline CDR1 SGDLS, CDR2 YYNGEE. CDR3 length: 13 amino acids. Trimming cost V 4 bases and J 7 bases; bases outside gene matches: 7. The DNA for the CDR3 is TGTGCCAGCAGCTCCGACAGGGTAAATGAAGCTTTCTTT. This codes for CASSSDRVNEAFF.

CDR3 amino acids: CASSVHRGQNTEAFF. The CDR3 bases are TGTGCCAGTAGTGTCCACAGGGGACAGAACACTGAAGCTTTCTTT. The chain carries TRBV19 and TRBJ1-1; 7 bases are a match to TRBD1. The CDR3 runs 15 residues. Germline assignment: CDR1 LNHDA and CDR2 SQIVND (reference sequence). The V and J ends lost 5 bases and 1 base, in that order; junction bases with no gene match: 7. Full variable domain (outside the CDR3, taken from reference TRBV19 and TRBJ1-1): DGGITQSPKYLFRKEGQNVTLSCEQNLNHDAMYWYRQDPGQGLRLIYYSQIVNDFQKGDIAEGYSVSREKKESFPLTVTSAQKNPTAFYLCASSVHRGQNTEAFFGQGTRLTVV.

The rearrangement uses TRBV30 and TRBJ2-7; maybe TRBD1 (5 bases). With 1 base removed from V and 3 bases from J, the gap between germline ends came to 19 bases. This CDR3 has 16 amino acids. Germline lookup yields CDR1 GTSNPN and CDR2 SVGIG (reference sequence). For the CDR3, the DNA is TGTGCCTGGAGTGACCCACCTCGACAGCTACGCTACGAGCAGTACTTC. Residues: CAWSDPPRQLRYEQYF. Drawing the rest from reference TRBV30 and TRBJ2-7, the complete variable domain is SQTIHQWPATLVQPVGSPLSLECTVEGTSNPNLYWYRQAAGRGLQLLFYSVGIGQISSEVPQNLSASRPQDRQFILSSKKLLLSDSGFYLCAWSDPPRQLRYEQYFGPGTRLTVT.

This chain uses TRBV18 with TRBJ2-1; TRBD1 aligns across 7 bases. V gave up 0 bases and J gave up 6 bases; unmatched junction bases: 14. The germline gives CDR1 KGHSH, CDR2 LQKENI. This CDR3 contains 18 residues. CDR3 in amino acids: CASSPPPTTGALINEQFF. In nucleotides, the CDR3 is TGTGCCAGCTCACCACCCCCTACCACAGGGGCCTTAATCAATGAGCAGTTCTTC.

This clone came up a few times. The chain recombines TRBV19 with TRBJ2-1, with 8 bases fitting TRBD1. There are 15 residues in the CDR3. The J segment lost 5 bases and the V segment lost 3 bases, leaving 6 bases of the junction unmatched. Germline V gene lookup returns CDR1 LNHDA and CDR2 SQIVND (reference sequence). For the CDR3, the DNA is TGTGCCAGTAGTATCGGGCAGGGGGCCGACAATGAGCAGTTCTTC. Translation: CASSIGQGADNEQFF.

The chain couples TRBV5-8 to TRBJ2-3; the match to TRBD1 covers 8 bases. Germline V CDR1 and CDR2: SGHTS, YDEGEE. Trimming cost V 0 bases and J 3 bases; bases outside gene matches: 0. CDR3 length: 14 amino acids. CDR3 in amino acids: CASSLGTGTDTQYF. The CDR3 region has the DNA TGTGCCAGCAGCTTGGGGACAGGGACAGATACGCAGTATTTT.

This chain connects TRBV4-3 to TRBJ1-4; D is uncertain. The CDR3 runs to 19 residues. Germline CDR1 and CDR2: LGHNA and YSLEER. Trimming removed 0 bases from V and 0 bases from J, with 17 bases in between. DNA for the CDR3: TGCGCCAGCAGCCAAGATGCGAGGTCCTCCCCTGCAACTAATGAAAAACTGTTTTTT. This encodes CASSQDARSSPATNEKLFF.

There are a few counts of this clone. CDR3 sequence: CASSQELGTGVGNTEAFF. The CDR3 DNA is TGCGCCAGCAGCCAAGAGTTGGGGACAGGCGTGGGGAACACTGAAGCTTTCTTT. The chain combines TRBV4-3 with TRBJ1-1, with 8 bases that match TRBD1. This CDR3 comprises 18 residues. Trimming took 0 bases from V and 1 from J; bases not matched to a gene: 10. Looked up from germline, CDR1 is LGHNA and CDR2 is YSLEER.

This clone was observed a few times. The chain has TRBV7-9 and TRBJ1-1; D unresolved. Trimming cost V 1 base and J 1 base, with 7 bases left between them. The germline V gene encodes CDR1 SEHNR and CDR2 FQNEAQ (reference sequence). The CDR3 consists of 14 residues. The CDR3 DNA reads as TGTGCCAGCAGCTTAGTCCCGGGGAACACTGAAGCTTTCTTT. It translates to CASSLVPGNTEAFF.

The chain combines TRBV18 with TRBJ2-7; 9 positions match TRBD2. The germline V gene encodes CDR1 KGHSH and CDR2 LQKENI. V lost 3 bases, J lost 2 bases, and 2 bases stayed unmatched. The CDR3 totals 14 residues. The CDR3 bases are TGTGCCAGCTCACCGACTAGCGGCCCCTACGAGCAGTACTTC. Its translation: CASSPTSGPYEQYF.

The rearrangement uses TRBV28 and TRBJ1-2, with 9 bases matching TRBD1. Losses at the gene ends were 2 bases for V and 8 bases for J; bases not matched to a gene: 6. CDR3 size: 14 residues. From germline, CDR1 is MDHEN and CDR2 SYDVKM. The CDR3 is CASSLGGQGNGYTF. CDR3 nucleotide sequence: TGTGCCAGCAGTTTAGGTGGACAGGGGAACGGCTACACCTTC.

J is TRBJ2-7 and V is TRBV5-1; D gene uncertain. CDR1 is SGHRS and CDR2 is YFSETQ in the germline V gene. Trimming pared 0 bases from V and 3 bases from J, leaving 7 bases between. This CDR3 comprises 13 residues. CDR3 DNA: TGCGCCAGCAGCTTGGGCCAGAACTACGAGCAGTACTTC. Its translation: CASSLGQNYEQYF.

The chain links TRBV6-5 to TRBJ2-5; TRBD2 might be the D (6 bases). The last part of the DNA fits TRBJ2-7 better; the J call may be wrong. Germline V gene lookup returns CDR1 MNHEY and CDR2 SVGAGI. There are 15 residues in the CDR3. The CDR3 nucleotides read TGTGCCAGCAAATCTCTACTCCTCAGCGGGTACGAGCAGTACTTC. It encodes CASKSLLLSGYEQYF.